Described below is a single T cell receptor (beta chain) sequence and its context. Profiling relied on immunoSEQ multiplex PCR, and the TCRdb table lists in-frame clones only, not all of them. Found here are some 140,000 clones, roughly 78% of them singletons; the top ten hold 1.5% to 2%. The CDR3 loop spans 18 amino acids. This specimen belongs to a study of blood T cell repertoires in COVID-19. About the research overall: The United States, Italy and Spain supplied acute and convalescent COVID-19 samples. The cDNA or gDNA used as material had been derived from T cells, B-cell-depleted T cells, or PBMCs.

The V call is TRBV21-1, the J call TRBJ2-3; the D call TRBD1 from the table was never checked on the DNA. TRBV21-1 is shown as a pseudogene. Source material: peripheral blood. The sequence derives from a man older than 75 with acute or convalescent COVID-19. The CDR3 sequence: CASSKTRGPRTSTDTQYF. CDR3 nucleotide sequence: TGTGCCAGCAGCAAAACAAGGGGGCCGCGGACTAGCACAGATACGCAGTATTTT.